One and the same sample provided the 14 T cell receptor beta chains below, sequenced in a study of CXCR3-negative and CXCR3-positive naive CD8 T cells. UMI-tagged TRB cDNA libraries were built via 5' RACE. TCRdb re-analyzed the 5' RACE reads; it lists each CDR3 protein once, without DNA. This table lists 100,000 to 150,000 distinct CDR3 sequences. The sample was naive CXCR3- CD8+ T cells from blood. This sample's subset: CD45RO-CCR7+CD27+CD95- naive CD8+ T cells lacking CXCR3 (TNR3-). These receptors all stem from a human donor in good health. Some clones in this sample may be carry-over from other donors' samples.

The CDR3 loop is CASSLGFQGSTETQYF. The chain uses TRBV11-2 and TRBJ2-5; TCRdb calls TRBD1, which cannot be checked without DNA. This CDR3 has 16 amino acids. In germline, CDR1 is SGHAT, CDR2 FQNNGV.

V gene TRBV19 combines with J gene TRBJ2-1. Per the germline V gene, CDR1 is LNHDA and CDR2 is SQIVND (reference sequence). The CDR3 has 15 amino acids. The CDR3 spells CASSFYPSLGNEQFF.

The genes are TRBV7-2 and TRBJ2-7; TCRdb returns TRBD2, unconfirmable since there is no DNA. CDR1 and CDR2 from the germline V gene are SGHTA and FQGNSA. The CDR3 has 15 amino acids. The CDR3 protein is CASRSSGSPSYEQYF.

The V and J genes are TRBV23-1 and TRBJ2-7; TCRdb gives TRBD1 as the D gene, but with no DNA this cannot be confirmed. TRBV23-1 qualifies as an ORF whose function is uncertain. CDR3 length: 16 amino acids. CDR3 amino acids: CASSQSGDRGQYEQYF.

The chain has TRBV7-9 and TRBJ2-2. The V gene's germline CDR1 is SEHNR and CDR2 FQNEAQ (reference sequence). This CDR3 contains 12 residues. CDR3 sequence reads: CASIFNAGELFF. Combining the CDR3 with reference TRBV7-9 and TRBJ2-2 gives the whole variable domain DTGVSQNPRHKITKRGQNVTFRCDPISEHNRLYWYRQTLGQGPEFLTYFQNEAQLEKSRLLSDRFSAERPKGSFSTLEIQRTEQGDSAMYLCASIFNAGELFFGEGSRLTVL.

The V call is TRBV12-3 or TRBV12-4, the J call TRBJ2-7; TCRdb reports TRBD1, a call that lacks DNA to check it against. The CDR3 sequence is 14 residues long. CDR3: CASSYGGGSYEQYF.

V usage is TRBV6-2 or TRBV6-3 and J usage is TRBJ2-7; TCRdb calls TRBD1, which cannot be checked without DNA. CDR1 is MNHEY, CDR2 SVGEGT, per germline. This CDR3 is built from 14 residues. CDR3 sequence: CASSPQGEVYEQYF.

The J gene is TRBJ2-7, the V gene TRBV20-1. The CDR3 extends over 13 amino acids. In germline, CDR1 is DFQATT, CDR2 SNEGSKA (reference sequence). This CDR3 reads CSARGSSHYEQYF.

The rearrangement links TRBV5-1 to TRBJ2-7; the D gene TCRdb calls, TRBD2, cannot be checked with no DNA. Looked up from germline, CDR1 is SGHRS and CDR2 is YFSETQ. This CDR3 has 16 residues. CDR3: CASSWDVSGSSYEQYF.

The rearrangement uses TRBV7-9 and TRBJ2-5; the D gene TCRdb calls, TRBD1, cannot be checked with no DNA. This CDR3 comprises 14 residues. Per the germline V gene, CDR1 is SEHNR and CDR2 is FQNEAQ (reference sequence). CDR3 residues: CASSFAGTQETQYF. The full variable domain, rest sourced from reference TRBV7-9 and TRBJ2-5, is DTGVSQNPRHKITKRGQNVTFRCDPISEHNRLYWYRQTLGQGPEFLTYFQNEAQLEKSRLLSDRFSAERPKGSFSTLEIQRTEQGDSAMYLCASSFAGTQETQYFGPGTRLLVL.

The chain links TRBV27 to TRBJ1-4; there is no DNA to check the TCRdb D call of TRBD1. Per germline, CDR1 MNHEY and CDR2 SMNVEV (reference sequence). This CDR3 is built from 16 residues. The CDR3 here is CASSLSIGTPNEKLFF. Full variable domain (remainder filled in from reference TRBV27 and TRBJ1-4): EAQVTQNPRYLITVTGKKLTVTCSQNMNHEYMSWYRQDPGLGLRQIYYSMNVEVTDKGDVPEGYKVSRKEKRNFPLILESPSPNQTSLYFCASSLSIGTPNEKLFFGSGTQLSVL.

J is TRBJ2-1 and V is TRBV10-3; TCRdb outputs TRBD2, but without DNA this stays unchecked. Germline CDR1 ENHRY, CDR2 SYGVKD. The CDR3 has 14 residues. The CDR3 loop is CAIATSGNYNEQFF.

V is TRBV29-1 and J is TRBJ2-3; TCRdb returns TRBD1, unconfirmable since there is no DNA. This CDR3 has 15 amino acids. Germline CDR1 and CDR2: SQVTM and ANQGSEA. The CDR3 protein is CSVPLPTGEGDTQYF.

V usage is TRBV7-7 and J usage is TRBJ2-5; TCRdb's D call of TRBD2 is untestable without DNA. The CDR3 extends over 13 amino acids. From germline, CDR1 is SSHAT and CDR2 FNYEAQ (reference sequence). The CDR3 here is CASSLKGTVTQYF.